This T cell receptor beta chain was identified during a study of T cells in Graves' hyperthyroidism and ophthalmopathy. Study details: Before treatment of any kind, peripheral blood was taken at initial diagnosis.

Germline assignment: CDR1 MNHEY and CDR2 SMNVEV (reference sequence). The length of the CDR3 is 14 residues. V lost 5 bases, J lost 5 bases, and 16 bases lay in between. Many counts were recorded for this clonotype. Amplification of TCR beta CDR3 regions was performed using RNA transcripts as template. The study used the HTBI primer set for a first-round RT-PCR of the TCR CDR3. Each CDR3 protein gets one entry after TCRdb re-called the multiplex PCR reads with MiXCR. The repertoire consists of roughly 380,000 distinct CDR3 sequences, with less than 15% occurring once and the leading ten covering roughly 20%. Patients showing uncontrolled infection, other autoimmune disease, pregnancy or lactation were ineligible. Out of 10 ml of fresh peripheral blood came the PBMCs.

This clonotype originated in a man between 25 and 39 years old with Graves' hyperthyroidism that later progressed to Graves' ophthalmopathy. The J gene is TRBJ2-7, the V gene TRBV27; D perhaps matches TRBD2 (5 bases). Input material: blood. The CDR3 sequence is CASSPLSGFNEQYF. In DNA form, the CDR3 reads TGTGCCAGCAGTCCTTTGTCGGGGTTCAACGAGCAGTACTTC.